A selection of T cell receptor beta chains follows, all from one sample in a study of blood T cell repertoires in COVID-19. Sequencing used immunoSEQ multiplex PCR; TCRdb keeps in-frame clones, though not all of them. The table shows approximately 160,000 clones, with around 80% occurring only once. Sequenced sample: peripheral blood. The receptors stem from a woman aged 45-65 years in a cohort sampled during active or convalescent COVID-19. Each CDR3 is given with its conserved first and last residue. Each record gives: CDR3 protein, CDR3 DNA, J gene, D gene, clone size, V gene. A D gene is named only where the DNA matches it firmly. Clone size is stated in some rows and not others, as once, few, many or a class when expanded.

CASTVTGATDTQYF | TGTGCCAGCACCGTAACAGGGGCTACAGATACGCAGTATTTT | TRBJ2-3 | TRBD1 | . | TRBV6-6
CAWSRISGYTF | TGTGCCTGGAGTCGTATCTCTGGCTACACCTTC | TRBJ1-2 | . | . | TRBV30
CSVATGVWTEAFF | TGCAGCGTTGCCACAGGGGTTTGGACTGAAGCTTTCTTT | TRBJ1-1 | TRBD1 | . | TRBV29-1
CASSKTGVGSSPLHF | TGTGCCAGCAGTAAGACAGGGGTGGGTAGTTCACCCCTCCACTTT | TRBJ1-6 | TRBD1 | . | TRBV2
CASSRGGGGNTEAFF | TGTGCCAGTAGTAGGGGCGGGGGCGGAAACACTGAAGCTTTCTTT | TRBJ1-1 | . | once | TRBV19
CASSQRTGREQYF | TGTGCCAGCAGCCAACGGACAGGGCGCGAGCAGTACTTC | TRBJ2-7 | TRBD1 | . | TRBV4-2
CASSERGRTGASGYTF | TGTGCCAGCAGTGAAAGGGGGCGCACGGGGGCGTCTGGCTACACCTTC | TRBJ1-2 | TRBD1 | few | TRBV6-1
CASSDEGYQPQHF | TGTGCCAGCAGTGATGAGGGATACCAGCCCCAGCATTTT | TRBJ1-5 | . | . | TRBV2
CASSSSRQLMNTEAFF | TGTGCCAGCAGCTCCTCAAGACAGCTTATGAACACTGAAGCTTTCTTT | TRBJ1-1 | . | . | TRBV9
CATSRVGRGQDNQPQHF | TGTGCCACCAGCAGAGTTGGCAGGGGGCAGGACAATCAGCCCCAGCATTTT | TRBJ1-5 | TRBD1 | . | TRBV15
CASSLDRDNEQFF | TGTGCCAGCAGCCTGGACAGAGACAATGAGCAGTTCTTC | TRBJ2-1 | . | . | TRBV7-3
CASATQDRLGHGYTF | TGTGCCAGCGCCACCCAAGACAGGTTAGGGCATGGCTACACCTTC | TRBJ1-2 | . | . | TRBV6-6
CASNEGASGNTIYF | TGTGCCAGCAACGAGGGGGCCTCTGGAAACACCATATATTTT | TRBJ1-3 | TRBD1 | . | TRBV9
CASEAGGSGGYEQYF | TGCGCCAGCGAGGCCGGGGGGAGCGGGGGCTACGAGCAGTACTTC | TRBJ2-7 | TRBD2 | few | TRBV5-1
CASSYSGDRVTYEQYF | TGTGCCAGCAGTTACTCGGGGGACAGGGTTACCTACGAGCAGTACTTC | TRBJ2-7 | TRBD1 | . | TRBV6-5
CASSLAQGASVEKLFF | TGTGCCAGCAGCTTAGCACAGGGGGCGTCAGTTGAAAAACTGTTTTTT | TRBJ1-4 | TRBD1 | . | TRBV7-8
CASSQGAVSNQPQHF | TGCGCCAGCAGCCAAGGCGCGGTTAGCAATCAGCCCCAGCATTTT | TRBJ1-5 | . | . | TRBV3-1/TRBV3-2